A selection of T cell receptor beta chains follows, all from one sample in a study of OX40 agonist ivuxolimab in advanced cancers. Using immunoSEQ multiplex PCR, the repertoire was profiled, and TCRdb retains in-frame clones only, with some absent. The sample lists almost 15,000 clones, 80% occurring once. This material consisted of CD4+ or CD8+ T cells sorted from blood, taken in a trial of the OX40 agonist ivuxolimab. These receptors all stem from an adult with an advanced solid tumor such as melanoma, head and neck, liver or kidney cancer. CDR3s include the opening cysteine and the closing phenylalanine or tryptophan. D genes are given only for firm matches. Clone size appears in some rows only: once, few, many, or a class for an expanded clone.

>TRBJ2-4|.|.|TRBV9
TGTGCCAGCAGCGTGGGGAATATTGGTAACATTCAGTACTTC
CASSVGNIGNIQYF
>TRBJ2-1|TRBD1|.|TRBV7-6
TGTGCCAGCAGCCTCCCATGGACAGGGGCGAAGGGGGGAAGCAATGAGCAGTTCTTC
CASSLPWTGAKGGSNEQFF
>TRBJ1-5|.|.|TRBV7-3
TGTGCCAGCAGCGCCTGGGGGGGACAGCCCCAGCATTTT
CASSAWGGQPQHF
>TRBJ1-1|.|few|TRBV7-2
TGTGCCAGCAGCCAAGACTGGCGGGGGGCTAGCACTGAAGCTTTCTTT
CASSQDWRGASTEAFF
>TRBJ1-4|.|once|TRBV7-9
TGTGCCAGCAGCTATGAGGGAGAAGATGAAAAACTGTTTTTT
CASSYEGEDEKLFF
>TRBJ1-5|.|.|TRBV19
TGTGCCAGTAGTATGTCGGGGATTCGCAATCAGCCCCAGCATTTT
CASSMSGIRNQPQHF
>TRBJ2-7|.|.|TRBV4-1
TGCGCCAGCAGCCAAAACGCGGACGAGCAGTACTTC
CASSQNADEQYF
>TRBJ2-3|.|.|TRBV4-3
TGCGCCAGCAGCCAGGGACTGCTCACAGATACGCAGTATTTT
CASSQGLLTDTQYF
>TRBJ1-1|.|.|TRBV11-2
TGTGCCAGCAGCTTAGATTGGGGGAACACTGAAGCTTTCTTT
CASSLDWGNTEAFF
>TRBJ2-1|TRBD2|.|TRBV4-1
TGCGCCAGCAGCCTACTCTCTCAGGGACTAGCGTTAAATGAGCAGTTCTTC
CASSLLSQGLALNEQFF
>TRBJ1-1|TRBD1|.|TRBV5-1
TGCGCCAGCAGCTCAACAGGGGTAGTCAGCACTGAAGCTTTCTTT
CASSSTGVVSTEAFF
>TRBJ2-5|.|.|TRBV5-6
TGTGCCAGCAGCTTGCGTGGCACCCAAGAGACCCAGTACTTC
CASSLRGTQETQYF
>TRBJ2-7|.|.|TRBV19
TGTGCCAGTACGAACCAGGACGGTTCCTACGAGCAGTACTTC
CASTNQDGSYEQYF
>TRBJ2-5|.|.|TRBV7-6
TGTGCCAGCAGCTTAGCGGGGGGTGAGGGGGAGACCCAGTACTTC
CASSLAGGEGETQYF
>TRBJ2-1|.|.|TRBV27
TGTGCCAGCAGTTTGGACACCGACAATGAGCAGTTCTTC
CASSLDTDNEQFF
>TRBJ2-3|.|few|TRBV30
TGTGCCTGGAGCTATAATACGCAGTATTTT
CAWSYNTQYF
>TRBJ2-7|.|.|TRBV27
TGTGCCAGCAGCTTGTCGCAGTCCTACGAGCAGTACTTC
CASSLSQSYEQYF
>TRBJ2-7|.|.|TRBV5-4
TGTGCCAGCAGCTTGGCCACCTACGAGCAGTACTTC
CASSLATYEQYF
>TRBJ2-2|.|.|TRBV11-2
TGTGCCAGCAGCTTAGGGGGCACGGGTTGGTTCACCGGGGAGCTGTTTTTT
CASSLGGTGWFTGELFF
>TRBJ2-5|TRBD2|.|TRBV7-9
TGTGCCAGCAGCCCCCGACCGACTAGCGGGGATAGAGAGACCCAGTACTTC
CASSPRPTSGDRETQYF
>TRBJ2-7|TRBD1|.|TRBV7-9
TGTGCCAGCAGCTTAGCCCCAGGGGGACCGGGCGAGCAGTACTTC
CASSLAPGGPGEQYF
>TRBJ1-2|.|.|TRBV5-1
TGCGCCAGCAGCTTGGACCCTCCAGAGATTTATGGCTACACCTTC
CASSLDPPEIYGYTF
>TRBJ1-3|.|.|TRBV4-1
TGCGCCAGCGGGGACACCGGACGGAACACCATATATTTT
CASGDTGRNTIYF
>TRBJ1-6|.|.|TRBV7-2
TGTGCCAGCAGCTTATCATTCGGGGAGGACGCCTATAATTCACCCCTCCACTTT
CASSLSFGEDAYNSPLHF
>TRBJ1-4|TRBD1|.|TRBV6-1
TGTGCCAGCAGTGCGCGACAGGGACCGATGCGACGGGCCGAGGACGAAAAACTGTTTTTT
CASSARQGPMRRAEDEKLFF
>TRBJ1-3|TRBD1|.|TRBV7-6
TGTGCCAGCAGCTTTAACAGGGGATCTGGAAACACCATATATTTT
CASSFNRGSGNTIYF
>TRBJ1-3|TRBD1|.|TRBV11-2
TGTGCCAGCAGCTTTGGGACAGGGCTTCCCACGATCGGAAACACCATATATTTT
CASSFGTGLPTIGNTIYF
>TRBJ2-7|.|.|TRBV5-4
TGTGCCAGCAGCTTGGGGTCAGCGTCTACCTACGAGCAGTACTTC
CASSLGSASTYEQYF
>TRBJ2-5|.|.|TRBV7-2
TGTGCCAGCAGCTTATGGGAGAAAGAGACCCAGTACTTC
CASSLWEKETQYF
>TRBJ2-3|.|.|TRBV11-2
TGTGCCAGCAGCTTCGGTACCGGCACAGATACGCAGTATTTT
CASSFGTGTDTQYF
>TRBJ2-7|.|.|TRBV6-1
TGTGCCAGCAGTGAAGCTCCCGTTTGGAAGGACGAGCAGTACTTC
CASSEAPVWKDEQYF
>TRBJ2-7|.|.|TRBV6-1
TGTGCCAGCAATACCTGGGAACAGGCCACCTACGAGCAGTACTTC
CASNTWEQATYEQYF
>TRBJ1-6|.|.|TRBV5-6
TGTGCCAGCAGCTTGGTAGCCGGTGAGGGCTCCTATAATTCACCCCTCCACTTT
CASSLVAGEGSYNSPLHF
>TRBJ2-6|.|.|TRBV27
TGTGCCAGCCAGACGGCCTCTGGGGCCAACGTCCTGACTTTC
CASQTASGANVLTF
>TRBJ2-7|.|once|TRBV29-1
TGCAGCGTTAACGGTGACGAGCAGTACTTC
CSVNGDEQYF
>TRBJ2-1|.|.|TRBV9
TGTGCCAGCAGCCCTCCGGCGGGGGCCCGGAATGAGCAGTTCTTC
CASSPPAGARNEQFF
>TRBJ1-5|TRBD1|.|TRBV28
TGTGCCAGCAGTTTGGGGGACAGCTTAGGGACAACCCAGCATTTT
CASSLGDSLGTTQHF
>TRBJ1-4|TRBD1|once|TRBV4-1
TGCGCCAGCAGCCAAGAGGGGGGCGGTGGGACAGGGATGTTTGGAAAACTGTTTTTT
CASSQEGGGGTGMFGKLFF
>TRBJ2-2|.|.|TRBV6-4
TGTGCCAGCAGTGACAAGGACACCGGGGAGCTGTTTTTT
CASSDKDTGELFF
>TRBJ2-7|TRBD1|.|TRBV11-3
TGTGCCAGCAGCTTGGGACAGGGGGGATACGAGCAGTACTTC
CASSLGQGGYEQYF
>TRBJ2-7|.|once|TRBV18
TGTGCCAGCTCACCTCAGGGGTGGGAGCAGTACTTC
CASSPQGWEQYF
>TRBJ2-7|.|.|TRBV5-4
TGTGCCAGCAGCGCCGCCTACGAGCAGTACTTC
CASSAAYEQYF
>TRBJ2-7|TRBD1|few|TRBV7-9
TGTGCCAGCAGCCCTCGGGACAGGGGATACGAGCAGTACTTC
CASSPRDRGYEQYF
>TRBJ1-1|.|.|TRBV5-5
TGTGCCAGCAGCAACATTGCGCACCTTGAAGCTTTCTTT
CASSNIAHLEAFF
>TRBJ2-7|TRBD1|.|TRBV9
TGTGCCAGCAGCGACGGACAGGGGAACCCCTACGAGCAGTACTTC
CASSDGQGNPYEQYF
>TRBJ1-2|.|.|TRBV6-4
TGTGCCAGCAGTGACACGGGGACCTATGGCTACACCTTC
CASSDTGTYGYTF
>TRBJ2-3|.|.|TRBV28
TGTGCCAGCAGTTTATTCGACTATACGCAGTATTTT
CASSLFDYTQYF
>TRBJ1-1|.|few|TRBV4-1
TGCGCCAGCAGCCAAGTTGGGGCGGGGGTCCCTGAAGCTTTCTTT
CASSQVGAGVPEAFF
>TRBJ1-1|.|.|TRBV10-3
TGTGCCTCAGGAACTCCGGGACACCTAAGGGTGGAGACTGAAGCTTTCTTT
CASGTPGHLRVETEAFF
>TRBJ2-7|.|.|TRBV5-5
TGTGCCAGCAGCTCGGAGAGAGTTCTCTACGAGCAGTACTTC
CASSSERVLYEQYF
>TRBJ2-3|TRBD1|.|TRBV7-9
TGTGCCAGCAGCTCATCCGGGACAGATAAAGCCACAGATACGCAGTATTTT
CASSSSGTDKATDTQYF
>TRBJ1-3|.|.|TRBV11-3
TGTGCCAGCAGCCCCCGGGACTCTTTCTCTGGAAACACCATATATTTT
CASSPRDSFSGNTIYF
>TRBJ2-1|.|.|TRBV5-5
TGTGCCAGCAGCGGGTGGGACAATGAGCAGTTCTTC
CASSGWDNEQFF
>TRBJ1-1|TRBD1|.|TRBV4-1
TGCGCCAGCAGCCTTGAGGGACAGGGAGTCACTGAAGCTTTCTTT
CASSLEGQGVTEAFF
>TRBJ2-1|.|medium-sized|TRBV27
TGTGCCAGCAGTAGGATTATGGATGAGCAGTTCTTC
CASSRIMDEQFF